Each of the 25 T cell receptor beta chains below was sequenced from the same sample in a study of blood T cells in healthy people across ages. Alongside a J-beta primer mix, a sample-barcoded 5' primer served in a second PCR lasting roughly 6 to 11 cycles. In TCRdb, the 5' RACE reads were re-called with MiXCR into one record per CDR3 protein. The table has roughly 1,300,000 distinct CDR3 sequences, around 59% seen once; the top ten hold approximately 7%. The sample was blood. Receptors originate from a man aged 18 to 30 in good health.

The rearrangement joins TRBV4-1 to TRBJ2-7; D is possibly TRBD1 (5 bases). Germline CDR1 MGHRA, CDR2 YSYEKL. Trimming cost V 0 bases and J 6 bases, with 9 bases left between them. The CDR3 has 13 residues. CDR3 DNA sequence: TGCGCCAGCAGCCAAGATAATCAGGGCGAGCAGTACTTC. Protein: CASSQDNQGEQYF.

V gene TRBV4-1 combines with J gene TRBJ1-6; the D is unclear. Germline values: CDR1 MGHRA, CDR2 YSYEKL. The CDR3 contains 16 residues. V lost 1 base, J lost 14 bases, and 21 bases lay in between. In DNA, the CDR3 is TGCGCCAGCAGCCAAGGGCCGGGGTCGGATGGTAGGACCCTCCACTTT. This sequence encodes CASSQGPGSDGRTLHF.

Concerning this clonotype itself: The junction does not match germline at one end; this may be a read error. The V gene is TRBV28, the J gene TRBJ2-4; D is ambiguous. Gene TRBJ2-7 matches the end of the DNA better, so the J call may be wrong. The CDR3 covers 12 residues. Per germline, CDR1 MDHEN and CDR2 SYDVKM. In nucleotides, the CDR3 is TGTGCCAGCATTTTATTCGTGTGCGAGCAGTACTTC. It codes for CASILFVCEQYF.

The rearrangement uses TRBV27 and TRBJ2-1; 7 nucleotides align to TRBD2. CDR1 MNHEY and CDR2 SMNVEV come from the germline V gene (reference sequence). After removal of 5 bases from V and 0 bases from J, the junction contained 10 bases not matched to a gene. The length of the CDR3 is 17 residues. CDR3 protein: CASSTAGLSSSYNEQFF. The CDR3 nucleotides are TGTGCCAGCAGTACCGCGGGACTATCGAGCTCCTACAATGAGCAGTTCTTC.

This chain connects TRBV27 to TRBJ1-5, with 9 bases fitting TRBD1. After removal of 5 bases from V and 1 base from J, the junction contained 9 bases not matched to a gene. This CDR3 spans 17 amino acids. Germline V gene sequence: CDR1 MNHEY, CDR2 SMNVEV (reference sequence). CDR3 residues: CASSRDRDRESNQPQHF. In nucleotides, the CDR3 is TGTGCCAGCAGTCGAGACAGGGACAGGGAGAGCAATCAGCCCCAGCATTTT.

J is TRBJ2-7 and V is TRBV7-9, with 15 bases that match TRBD2. Looked up from germline, CDR1 is SEHNR and CDR2 is FQNEAQ (reference sequence). The CDR3 contains 17 residues. The trim removed 5 bases at V and 0 bases at J, leaving 5 bases unmatched. The CDR3 DNA reads TGTGCCAGCAGCCAGGGACTAGCGGGAGGTCTCTCCTACGAGCAGTACTTC. Its protein product is CASSQGLAGGLSYEQYF.

The gene calls are TRBV7-9 and TRBJ2-5, with D unresolved. The V and J ends lost 3 bases and 4 bases respectively, with 15 bases between them. The CDR3 is made up of 15 amino acids. CDR1 SEHNR and CDR2 FQNEAQ come from the germline V gene (reference sequence). The DNA of the CDR3 is TGTGCCAGCAGCTTTTTGGGTCCCTCGGGAGAGACCCAGTACTTC. It yields the protein CASSFLGPSGETQYF.

In its sample, this clonotype was seen once. The CDR3 loop is CASSFLTGRQPQHF. CDR3 DNA: TGTGCCAGCAGCTTCCTAACAGGGAGGCAGCCCCAGCATTTT. This chain joins TRBV7-2 and TRBJ1-5; weak D call: TRBD1 (6 bases). Deletions cut 3 bases from V and 7 bases from J, with 13 bases between. CDR3 length equals 14 residues. Per the germline V gene, CDR1 is SGHTA and CDR2 is FQGNSA. The full variable domain, completed using reference TRBV7-2 and TRBJ1-5, is GAGVSQSPSNKVTEKGKDVELRCDPISGHTALYWYRQSLGQGLEFLIYFQGNSAPDKSGLPSDRFSAERTGGSVSTLTIQRTQQEDSAVYLCASSFLTGRQPQHFGDGTRLSIL.

The V and J genes are TRBV7-9 and TRBJ2-2; possible D gene TRBD2, 5 bases. CDR3 length equals 16 residues. The V gene lost 2 bases and the J gene lost 4 bases, with 14 bases spanning the gap. Germline V gene data show CDR1 as SEHNR and CDR2 as FQNEAQ (reference sequence). CDR3 sequence: CASSLLPRDPTGELFF. In DNA form, the CDR3 reads TGTGCCAGCAGCTTACTTCCGAGGGATCCCACCGGGGAGCTGTTTTTT.

The chain uses TRBV20-1 and TRBJ2-7; 12 nucleotides match TRBD1. The CDR3 sequence is 15 residues long. CDR1 is DFQATT, CDR2 SNEGSKA, per germline (reference sequence). Trimming removed 6 bases from V and 0 bases from J; junction bases left unmatched: 6. The CDR3 region is CSAISGQGASYEQYF. In DNA, the CDR3 is TGCAGTGCCATATCGGGACAGGGGGCCTCCTACGAGCAGTACTTC.

The table lists this clonotype with a few counts. The V call is TRBV29-1, the J call TRBJ2-3; D not resolved. CDR1 and CDR2 (germline): SQVTM, ANQGSEA. CDR3 length equals 15 residues. Between the trimmed V and J ends, which lost 0 bases and 5 bases, there was a span of 15 bases. CDR3 protein: CSVEDGYDLGDTQYF. The CDR3, as DNA: TGCAGCGTTGAAGATGGGTACGACCTAGGAGATACGCAGTATTTT.

This rearrangement joins TRBV27 to TRBJ2-1; D is ambiguous. There are 15 residues in the CDR3. Trimming took off 8 bases at V and 0 bases at J, with 14 bases between the two ends. CDR1 MNHEY and CDR2 SMNVEV come from the germline V gene (reference sequence). The CDR3 DNA follows: TGTGCCAGCGGTACCCGTCCTAGCTCCTACAATGAGCAGTTCTTC. It translates to CASGTRPSSYNEQFF.

This chain connects TRBV28 to TRBJ1-2, with 8 bases fitting TRBD1. V lost 5 bases to trimming and J lost 8 bases; unmatched junction nucleotides: 4. Germline lookup yields CDR1 MDHEN and CDR2 SYDVKM. The CDR3 is 12 amino acids. CDR3 in amino acids: CASSLDREGYTF. DNA for the CDR3: TGTGCCAGCAGTCTGGACAGGGAAGGCTACACCTTC.

The V call is TRBV4-3, the J call TRBJ2-1; no clear D. This CDR3 has 14 amino acids. Germline CDR1 is LGHNA and CDR2 is YSLEER. The germline V and J ends were trimmed by 0 bases and 8 bases, with 11 bases remaining between them. CDR3 DNA: TGCGCCAGCAGCCAAGATCTTAGCATTTATGAGCAGTTCTTC. This sequence encodes CASSQDLSIYEQFF.

The V gene is TRBV2, the J gene TRBJ2-7; possible D gene TRBD1, 6 bases. The V gene lost 4 bases and the J gene lost 1 base, with 14 bases spanning the gap. This CDR3 comprises 15 residues. The germline gives CDR1 SNHLY, CDR2 FYNNEI. CDR3 region: CASSGGVGASYEQYF. Written as DNA, the CDR3 is TGTGCCAGCAGTGGAGGGGTGGGGGCTTCCTACGAGCAGTACTTC. Using reference TRBV2 and TRBJ2-7 for the parts outside the CDR3, the full variable domain is EPEVTQTPSHQVTQMGQEVILRCVPISNHLYFYWYRQILGQKVEFLVSFYNNEISEKSEIFDDQFSVERPDGSNFTLKIRSTKLEDSAMYFCASSGGVGASYEQYFGPGTRLTVT.

This chain connects TRBV29-1 to TRBJ1-4; D perhaps matches TRBD1 (5 bases). Germline V gene data show CDR1 as SQVTM and CDR2 as ANQGSEA. Trimming pared 5 bases from V and 4 bases from J, leaving 11 bases between. This CDR3 is 13 amino acids long. The chain's CDR3 is CSVIDSFNEKLFF. DNA for the CDR3: TGCAGCGTTATTGACAGTTTTAATGAAAAACTGTTTTTT.

The chain recombines TRBV6-1 with TRBJ1-2; D possibly corresponds to TRBD1 (6 bases). Trimming shortened V by 0 bases and J by 6 bases, and 23 bases separated the two germline ends. This CDR3 has 18 amino acids. Germline V gives CDR1 MNHNS, CDR2 SASEGT. The CDR3: CASSEAYVVGGAEDGYTF. The CDR3 nucleotides read TGTGCCAGCAGTGAAGCATATGTAGTGGGGGGGGCAGAGGATGGCTACACCTTC.

This clonotype has a handful of counts. The J gene is TRBJ2-7, the V gene TRBV10-3; weak D call: TRBD2 (6 bases). Looked up from germline, CDR1 is ENHRY and CDR2 is SYGVKD. The V and J ends lost 6 bases and 2 bases respectively, with 14 bases between them. The CDR3 runs to 14 residues. The DNA for the CDR3 is TGTGCCATCAGCGCGGGGCAGGGCGCCTACGAGCAGTACTTC. Protein product: CAISAGQGAYEQYF.

This chain connects TRBV20-1 to TRBJ2-5; no reliable D call. Germline V CDR1 and CDR2: DFQATT, SNEGSKA (reference sequence). Trimming took off 5 bases at V and 5 bases at J, with 15 bases between the two ends. CDR3 length equals 13 residues. This CDR3 reads CSALLGREETQYF. The CDR3 bases are TGCAGTGCTCTTCTCGGACGTGAGGAGACCCAGTACTTC.

The chain couples TRBV3-1 to TRBJ2-1, with TRBD2 identical over 12 bases. CDR3 length: 15 amino acids. The V gene end was trimmed by 1 base and the J gene end by 9 bases; junction bases not matched to a gene: 4. The V gene's germline CDR1 is LGHDT and CDR2 YNNKEL (reference sequence). The chain's CDR3 is CASSQVPGLAGEQFF. The CDR3 DNA follows: TGTGCCAGCAGCCAAGTTCCGGGACTAGCGGGTGAGCAGTTCTTC.

The CDR3 coding sequence is TGTGCCAGCAGCCAAGGGCGCGGTGGCAGGTACGAGCAGTACTTC. Encoded protein: CASSQGRGGRYEQYF. This chain links TRBV3-1 with TRBJ2-7; no clear D gene. This CDR3 region has 15 residues. Germline lookup yields CDR1 LGHDT and CDR2 YNNKEL (reference sequence). The ends were cut back, 1 base at V and 4 bases at J, with 14 bases in the middle.

The rearrangement uses TRBV28 and TRBJ2-1; 7 bases line up with TRBD1. J was trimmed by 10 bases and V by 2 bases; bases with no gene match: 17. Germline assignment: CDR1 MDHEN and CDR2 SYDVKM. The CDR3 has 17 amino acids. DNA of the CDR3: TGTGCCAGCAGTTTAAGGGGACCCGGGACAGACTCCTACGAGCAGTTCTTC. Protein: CASSLRGPGTDSYEQFF.

This clonotype was seen only a few times. The rearrangement links TRBV6-5 to TRBJ1-5; 8 positions agree with TRBD1. Germline loops: CDR1 MNHEY, CDR2 SVGAGI. The CDR3 length is 13 residues. The J segment lost 6 bases and the V segment lost 6 bases, leaving 4 bases of the junction unmatched. The CDR3: CASSQGASQPQHF. CDR3 bases: TGTGCCAGCAGCCAGGGGGCGAGTCAGCCCCAGCATTTT.

The chain has TRBV7-9 and TRBJ1-6; D gene uncertain. Germline CDR1 is SEHNR and CDR2 is FQNEAQ (reference sequence). The germline V and J ends were trimmed by 5 bases and 10 bases, with 12 bases remaining between them. The CDR3 runs to 13 residues. As DNA, the CDR3 is TGTGCCAGCAGCCAGGACCGGTCCTCACCCCTCCACTTT. Protein: CASSQDRSSPLHF.

The chain is built from TRBV4-2 and TRBJ2-7; D remains ambiguous. This CDR3 has 13 amino acids. Trimming pared 1 base from V and 6 bases from J, leaving 10 bases between. Looked up from germline, CDR1 is LGHNA and CDR2 is YNFKEQ. The CDR3 is CASSQAAGTEQYF. The CDR3 DNA sequence: TGTGCCAGCAGCCAAGCGGCAGGAACCGAGCAGTACTTC.